The rows below give T cell receptor beta chains drawn from one sample of a study of T cells after yellow fever vaccination. TCRdb re-analysed the 5' RACE reads in MiXCR, keeping a single row per CDR3 protein. Here the sample spans 200,000 to 300,000 distinct CDR3 sequences, over 10% being singletons. This specimen consisted of CD4+ T cells sorted from PBMCs, obtained 45 days after the yellow fever booster vaccination. The source of these receptors is a man aged 25 to 40 who received the YFV17D yellow fever vaccine. Both conserved end residues are part of each CDR3. D genes are given only for firm matches. The listing skips clone size in some rows; elsewhere it reads once, few, many or a size class.

D gene | J gene | clone size | V gene | CDR3 DNA | CDR3 protein
. | TRBJ2-5 | few | TRBV29-1 | TGCAGCGTTGAAGACCGGGGGTTCCAAGAGACCCAGTACTTC | CSVEDRGFQETQYF
TRBD2 | TRBJ2-3 | . | TRBV7-8 | TGTGCCACCACGCCTGGCGCGGGAGGGCCGCAGTATTTT | CATTPGAGGPQYF
. | TRBJ2-1 | few | TRBV3-1 | TGTGCCAGCAGCCAAAGCGGGTGGACCTACAATGAGCAGTTCTTC | CASSQSGWTYNEQFF
. | TRBJ2-5 | few | TRBV7-6 | TGTGCCAGCAGCTTAGGGCCGCCGGGAACGGGAGAGACCCAGTACTTC | CASSLGPPGTGETQYF
TRBD2 | TRBJ2-1 | few | TRBV2 | TGTGCCAGCATTCCGGGACTAGCGGGACGGAATGAGCAGTTCTTC | CASIPGLAGRNEQFF
TRBD2 | TRBJ2-3 | many | TRBV20-1 | TGCAGTGCTAGAGCGGCGGGAGGGGGAGGTACGCAGTATTTT | CSARAAGGGGTQYF
. | TRBJ2-1 | few | TRBV29-1 | TGCAGCGTTGAAGGGACTTCTCGAGGGACCTACAATGAGCAGTTCTTC | CSVEGTSRGTYNEQFF
TRBD1 | TRBJ2-1 | . | TRBV3-1 | TGTGCCAGCAGCCAGACAGGGTCTGAGCAGTTCTTC | CASSQTGSEQFF
TRBD2 | TRBJ2-1 | . | TRBV11-2 | TGTGCCAGCAGCTTAGGGACTAGCGGGAGTGCTGAGCAGTTCTTC | CASSLGTSGSAEQFF
. | TRBJ2-5 | few | TRBV27 | TGTGCCAGCAGTTCGGCCACGACGGAGACCCAGTACTTC | CASSSATTETQYF
TRBD2 | TRBJ2-1 | . | TRBV5-1 | TGCGCCAGCCGGGTGGGACTAGAGGTCGATGAGCAGTTCTTC | CASRVGLEVDEQFF
. | TRBJ2-6 | . | TRBV19 | TGTGCCAGTAGTATAGGTAGTACGGGCTCTGGGGCCAACGTCCTGACTTTC | CASSIGSTGSGANVLTF
TRBD2 | TRBJ2-1 | few | TRBV14 | TGTGCCAGCAGCCTTAGCGGGAGGCTCCGGGGGGTGGAGTTCTTC | CASSLSGRLRGVEFF
TRBD2 | TRBJ2-1 | . | TRBV29-1 | TGCAGCGTTGATCTAGCGGGGGTAAACAATGAGCAGTTCTTC | CSVDLAGVNNEQFF
. | TRBJ1-5 | . | TRBV7-8 | TGTGCCAGCAGCCCTGCGGGTGTTAGCAATCAGCCCCAGCATTTT | CASSPAGVSNQPQHF
TRBD2 | TRBJ2-3 | . | TRBV19 | TGTGCCACCTCAACTAGCGGGAGCACAGATACGCAGTATTTT | CATSTSGSTDTQYF
. | TRBJ1-5 | many | TRBV7-2 | TGTGCCAGCAGCTTGGGGGTGAATCAGCCCCAGCATTTT | CASSLGVNQPQHF
TRBD2 | TRBJ2-6 | few | TRBV3-1 | TGTGCCAGCAGCCAAGGTTGGGCTAGCGGGTCCTCTGGGGCCAACGTCCTGACTTTC | CASSQGWASGSSGANVLTF
. | TRBJ2-3 | . | TRBV11-2 | TGTGCCAGCCGCAAGAGGGGTGAGGTCACAGATACGCAGTATTTT | CASRKRGEVTDTQYF
. | TRBJ1-5 | few | TRBV20-1 | TGCAGTGCTAGTTCAGGCCGGTCAAATCAGCCCCAGCATTTT | CSASSGRSNQPQHF
. | TRBJ2-2 | few | TRBV7-2 | TGTGCCAGCAGCTTTCGCTGGAACACCGGGGAGCTGTTTTTT | CASSFRWNTGELFF
. | TRBJ1-1 | . | TRBV5-8 | TGTGCCAGCAGCTTGGGACAGGCGTTTGAAGCTTTCTTT | CASSLGQAFEAFF
TRBD1 | TRBJ2-1 | . | TRBV12-3/TRBV12-4 | TGTGCCAGCAGTCCGGGACAGCGCAATGAGCAGTTCTTC | CASSPGQRNEQFF
. | TRBJ2-5 | few | TRBV20-1 | TGCAGTGCTAGAGATATTGAACGGAACCAAGAGACCCAGTACTTC | CSARDIERNQETQYF
. | TRBJ2-5 | . | TRBV5-1 | TGCGCCAGCAGCCAAGGAACAGGGAGAGAAGAGACCCAGTACTTC | CASSQGTGREETQYF
TRBD2 | TRBJ2-5 | few | TRBV29-1 | TGCAGCGTTAAAGCGGGATTCGGTCAAGAGACCCAGTACTTC | CSVKAGFGQETQYF
. | TRBJ2-3 | many | TRBV20-1 | TGCAGTGCTAGTTCTTTGGACGGAACCTTTACTAGCACAGATACGCAGTATTTT | CSASSLDGTFTSTDTQYF
. | TRBJ1-5 | . | TRBV6-1 | TGTGCCAGCACATCCAGACAGCGCAATCAGCCCCAGCATTTT | CASTSRQRNQPQHF
. | TRBJ1-5 | few | TRBV20-1 | TGCAGTGCTAGAGTCGGGACGAGTAATAGCAATCAGCCCCAGCATTTT | CSARVGTSNSNQPQHF
TRBD2 | TRBJ2-1 | few | TRBV5-5 | TGTGCCAGCAGCTTGGACCTGGGACTAGCGGGAGGGAATGAGCAGTTCTTC | CASSLDLGLAGGNEQFF
. | TRBJ2-5 | many | TRBV12-3/TRBV12-4 | TGTGCCAGCAGTAACCGTTTTGGTAGCGGCAGTGGTGAGACCCAGTACTTC | CASSNRFGSGSGETQYF
. | TRBJ2-3 | . | TRBV7-2 | TGTGCCAGCAGCTTAGTTTGGATTTCAGATACGCAGTATTTT | CASSLVWISDTQYF
. | TRBJ2-1 | few | TRBV7-9 | TGTGCCAGCAGCTTAGTGCCGACAGGTGAGCAGTTCTTC | CASSLVPTGEQFF
. | TRBJ1-3 | once | TRBV12-3/TRBV12-4 | TGTGCCAGCAGTAGAATAGCATATAGAAACACCATATATTTT | CASSRIAYRNTIYF
. | TRBJ2-1 | many | TRBV7-2 | TGTGCCAGCAGCTTAGTTCTCTTTAATGAGCAGTTCTTC | CASSLVLFNEQFF
TRBD2 | TRBJ2-5 | . | TRBV20-1 | TGCAGTGGCAGGCCGGGACTAGCGGCGCAGAAGACCCAGTACTTC | CSGRPGLAAQKTQYF
. | TRBJ2-5 | few | TRBV20-1 | TGCAGTGCTAGAGGTGCGGGCCCAAGGGAGACCCAGTACTTC | CSARGAGPRETQYF
. | TRBJ2-1 | few | TRBV10-3 | TGTGCCATCAGCCTGGGGGGAGGCCCCTACAATGAGCAGTTCTTC | CAISLGGGPYNEQFF
. | TRBJ2-2 | once | TRBV19 | TGTGCCAGTAAGAAGAAGGAGACAGCGAACACCGGGGAGCTGTTTTTT | CASKKKETANTGELFF
. | TRBJ1-6 | . | TRBV28 | TGTGCCAGCAGCCCAGCGGGGCGGAGGAATTCACCCCTCCACTTT | CASSPAGRRNSPLHF
. | TRBJ2-3 | . | TRBV12-3/TRBV12-4 | TGTGCCAGCAGTTTCGACTCCTACACAGATACGCAGTATTTT | CASSFDSYTDTQYF
. | TRBJ2-7 | many | TRBV27 | TGTGCCAGCAGTTCCTCGGGGAGTTCTTACGAGCAGTACTTC | CASSSSGSSYEQYF
. | TRBJ2-2 | . | TRBV12-3/TRBV12-4 | TGTGCCAGCAGTTTAGCACAGGGGAGGACCGGGGAGCTGTTTTTT | CASSLAQGRTGELFF
. | TRBJ1-5 | . | TRBV6-5 | TGTGCCAGCAGTTCGGGACGGAGCAATCAGCCCCAGCATTTT | CASSSGRSNQPQHF
TRBD1 | TRBJ2-5 | . | TRBV7-9 | TGTGCCAGCAGCCGGCAGGGGGCCCTACAAGAGACCCAGTACTTC | CASSRQGALQETQYF
. | TRBJ2-3 | . | TRBV6-2/TRBV6-3 | TGTGCCAGCAGTTCTGTTGTTACGCAGTATTTT | CASSSVVTQYF
. | TRBJ2-1 | . | TRBV5-1 | TGCGCCAGCAGCTTGGATCCAGCGGGCCTCTCCTACAATGAGCAGTTCTTC | CASSLDPAGLSYNEQFF
TRBD1 | TRBJ1-1 | few | TRBV5-1 | TGCGCCAGCAGCTCGCAGATACAGGGGGGGTACACTGAAGCTTTCTTT | CASSSQIQGGYTEAFF
TRBD2 | TRBJ2-3 | . | TRBV4-3 | TGCGCCAGCAGCCAAGCAAGCGGGAGGGCCGATACGCAGTATTTT | CASSQASGRADTQYF
TRBD2 | TRBJ2-7 | many | TRBV28 | TGTGCCAGCTCACGGGGCGGGAGCTCCTACGAGCAGTACTTC | CASSRGGSSYEQYF
TRBD2 | TRBJ2-1 | . | TRBV14 | TGTGCCAGCAGCCAAGATTTTTTGGCTGGGAGGGCGGGCAATGAGCAGTTCTTC | CASSQDFLAGRAGNEQFF